This T cell receptor beta chain emerged from a study of naive and memory T cell subsets. This clonotype showed up just a few times. Its specificity is not known. Amplification of ligated cDNA took four PCR rounds with SP2 and nested alpha and beta constant primers. Via MiXCR, TCRdb re-called the 5' RACE reads, giving one row per CDR3 protein. The table has some 60,000 distinct CDR3 sequences, 8% to 9% seen once. The CDR3 runs to 12 residues. The germline V and J ends were trimmed by 1 base and 4 bases, with 3 bases remaining between them. An oligonucleotide containing a UMI was ligated to the 3' end of TCR cDNA. Adult healthy volunteers gave 2.5 ml peripheral blood for whole-blood RNA. Reverse transcription used DNase-treated unsorted total RNA, aiming for roughly 1 to 1000 ng. Study-wide points: The RNA method is potentially sensitive to activation and differentiation changes.

J is TRBJ2-3 and V is TRBV12-3 or TRBV12-4, with D hard to call. This receptor was identified in a female donor in good health. The CDR3 region has the DNA TGTGCCAGCAGTTTAGTAGCAGATACGCAGTATTTT. Translating it yields CASSLVADTQYF.